The rows below give T cell receptor beta chains drawn from one sample of a study of T cell responses to AZD1222 COVID-19 vaccine. Assay used: immunoSEQ multiplex PCR; TCRdb lists only in-frame clones, some missing. The sample carries 150,000 or so clones, about nine tenths recorded once. Sample: peripheral blood, taken 28 days after the second dose of the MenACWY control vaccine. These receptors were obtained from an adult who received the MenACWY meningococcal vaccine as a control. Each CDR3 is given with its conserved first and last residue. Each record gives: V gene, clone size, D gene, J gene, CDR3 length, CDR3 DNA, CDR3 protein. The D gene is left open where the match is weak. The listing skips clone size in some rows; elsewhere it reads once, few, many or a size class.

TRBV18,.,.,TRBJ1-3,16,TGTGCCAGCTCACCAGTTAGGGAGAGCTCTGGAAACACCATATATTTT,CASSPVRESSGNTIYF
TRBV7-9,.,.,TRBJ2-1,11,TGTGCCAGCAGCAGTAGGGGTGAGCAGTTCTTC,CASSSRGEQFF
TRBV27,.,.,TRBJ1-2,12,TGTGCCAGCAGTTGGGCTAACTATGGCTACACCTTC,CASSWANYGYTF
TRBV28,.,TRBD1,TRBJ1-2,18,TGTGCCAGCAGTTCCCACTCCGGGACAGGGGCGGGGGACTATGGCTACACCTTC,CASSSHSGTGAGDYGYTF
TRBV19,.,.,TRBJ2-1,12,TGTGCCAGTAGTATATACACGGGTGAGCAGTTCTTC,CASSIYTGEQFF
TRBV28,.,.,TRBJ2-4,16,TGTGCCAGCAGCCGTGCGTCCGGGAGTGCCAAAAACATTCAGTACTTC,CASSRASGSAKNIQYF
TRBV10-3,.,.,TRBJ2-7,13,TGTGCCATCAGTCAGGCGTCCTCCTACGAGCAGTACTTC,CAISQASSYEQYF
TRBV11-2,.,TRBD2,TRBJ2-3,16,TGTGCCAGCAGCTTAGGCCTAGCGGCAAGCACAGATACGCAGTATTTT,CASSLGLAASTDTQYF
TRBV15,few,.,TRBJ1-4,15,TGTGCCACCAGCAGAGGGGCGTCCCGCGGTGAAAAACTGTTTTTT,CATSRGASRGEKLFF
TRBV6-2/TRBV6-3,.,.,TRBJ2-7,14,TGTGCCAGCAGTTACGAGGGCTACTCCTACGAGCAGTACTTC,CASSYEGYSYEQYF
TRBV19,few,TRBD1,TRBJ2-5,15,TGTGCCAGTAGTATACGGACAGGGGGCGCGGAGACCCAGTACTTC,CASSIRTGGAETQYF
TRBV20-1,few,.,TRBJ1-5,12,TGCAGTGCTAGTTTTGGGAATCAGCCCCAGCATTTT,CSASFGNQPQHF
TRBV19,few,.,TRBJ1-5,19,TGTGCCAGTAGTATGTGGGCGAGGGGGAAAGGAGTGTGGAATCAGCCCCAGCATTTT,CASSMWARGKGVWNQPQHF
TRBV30,.,TRBD1,TRBJ1-2,14,TGTGCCTGGAGGGACGGACAGGGCTTATGGGGCTACACCTTC,CAWRDGQGLWGYTF
TRBV7-9,.,.,TRBJ1-1,12,TGTGCCAGCACCCTATTACTCGCTGAAGCTTTCTTT,CASTLLLAEAFF
TRBV11-2,.,.,TRBJ1-2,14,TGTGCCAGCAGGCCCGACCGGGGGGCGAGTGGCTACACCTTC,CASRPDRGASGYTF
TRBV10-3,.,.,TRBJ2-1,13,TGTGCCATCGACAGGGGAGGGCACAATGAGCAGTTCTTC,CAIDRGGHNEQFF
TRBV9,.,.,TRBJ1-5,13,TGTGCCAGCAGCCCGGGCCCTAATCAGCCCCAGCATTTT,CASSPGPNQPQHF
TRBV9,.,.,TRBJ2-5,16,TGTGCCAGCAGCCAGACACTTACAGGGATCATGGAGACCCAGTACTTC,CASSQTLTGIMETQYF
TRBV10-3,.,TRBD1,TRBJ1-2,15,TGTGCCACCGCGAGAGGACAGGGGCCCTCGGATGGCTACACCTTC,CATARGQGPSDGYTF
TRBV29-1,few,TRBD1,TRBJ1-1,12,TGCAGCGTCAACAGGGGGTCCACTGAAGCTTTCTTT,CSVNRGSTEAFF
TRBV30,.,TRBD1,TRBJ1-5,14,TGTGCCTGGACTTTGACAGGGGACGGTCAGCCCCAGCATTTT,CAWTLTGDGQPQHF
TRBV3-1/TRBV3-2,.,TRBD2,TRBJ2-1,18,TGTGCCAGCAGCCAAGATTCGCACCTAGCGGGTAATAACAATGAGCAGTTCTTC,CASSQDSHLAGNNNEQFF
TRBV3-1/TRBV3-2,.,.,TRBJ2-2,15,TGTGCCAGCAGCCGGACAGGCGGGGGCACCGGGGAGCTGTTTTTT,CASSRTGGGTGELFF
TRBV28,.,TRBD1,TRBJ2-7,15,TGTGCCAGCAGCCCGGACAGGAGTGCGTACAACGAGCAGTACTTC,CASSPDRSAYNEQYF